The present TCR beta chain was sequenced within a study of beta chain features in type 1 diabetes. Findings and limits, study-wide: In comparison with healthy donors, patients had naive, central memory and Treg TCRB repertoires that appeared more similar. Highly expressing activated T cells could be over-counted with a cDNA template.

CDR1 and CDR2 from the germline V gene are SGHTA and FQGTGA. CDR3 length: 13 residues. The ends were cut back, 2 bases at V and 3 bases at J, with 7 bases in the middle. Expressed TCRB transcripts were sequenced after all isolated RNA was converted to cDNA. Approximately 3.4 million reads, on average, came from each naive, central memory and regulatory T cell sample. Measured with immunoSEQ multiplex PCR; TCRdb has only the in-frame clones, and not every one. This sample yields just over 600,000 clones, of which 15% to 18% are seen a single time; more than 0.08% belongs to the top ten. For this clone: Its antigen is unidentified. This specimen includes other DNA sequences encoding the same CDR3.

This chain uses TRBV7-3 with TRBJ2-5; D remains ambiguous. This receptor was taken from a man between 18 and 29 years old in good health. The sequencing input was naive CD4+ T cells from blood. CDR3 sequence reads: CASSLGQKETQYF. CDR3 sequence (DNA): TGTGCCAGCAGCTTAGGTCAGAAAGAGACCCAGTACTTC.